Listed here is a single T cell receptor beta chain. The data were obtained in a study of cytomegalovirus exposure and HLA in healthy donors. PCR involved 60 Vbeta and 13 Jbeta primers. The data were produced by immunoSEQ multiplex PCR, yet TCRdb's version contains in-frame clones alone and is incomplete. The sample has 300,000 or so clones, 70% to 90% seen once; the top ten hold 1.5% to 2%. Looked up from germline, CDR1 is LNHDA and CDR2 is SQIVND (reference sequence). V lost 3 bases, J lost 4 bases, and 12 bases lay in between. This CDR3 has 15 residues. This TCR came from a woman aged 40 to 50 in good health and CMV-seropositive. This chain uses TRBV19 with TRBJ2-2; D may be TRBD1 (6 bases). The sequencing sample was made of PBMCs. The CDR3, as DNA: TGTGCCAGTAGTATCGGCAGGGGCGGCACCGGGGAGCTGTTTTTT. This sequence encodes CASSIGRGGTGELFF.